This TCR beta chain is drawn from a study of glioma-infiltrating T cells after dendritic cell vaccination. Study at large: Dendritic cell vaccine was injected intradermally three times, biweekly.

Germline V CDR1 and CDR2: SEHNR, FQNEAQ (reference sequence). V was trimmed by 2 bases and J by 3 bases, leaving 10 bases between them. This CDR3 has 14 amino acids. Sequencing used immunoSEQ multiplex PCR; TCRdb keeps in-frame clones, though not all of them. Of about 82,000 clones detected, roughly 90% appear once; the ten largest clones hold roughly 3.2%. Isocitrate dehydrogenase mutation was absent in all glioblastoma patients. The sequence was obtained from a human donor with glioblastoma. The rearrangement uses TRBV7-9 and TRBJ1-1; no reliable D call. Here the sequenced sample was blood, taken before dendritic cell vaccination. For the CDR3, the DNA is TGTGCCAGCAGCTTAAGGCCGCAGGACACTGAAGCTTTCTTT. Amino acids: CASSLRPQDTEAFF.